This TCR beta chain was sequenced in a study of beta chain features in type 1 diabetes. The overall study: Patients and healthy donors were similar in age, gender and cell yields.

Germline assignment: CDR1 LNHDA and CDR2 SQIVND (reference sequence). CDR3 length: 14 amino acids. V lost 4 bases and J lost 2; bases outside the gene matches: 5. A word on this clone: As yet, its antigen is unknown.

General study points: Shorter TCRB CDR3s, moderately but significantly so, were found in Type 1 diabetes patients in all four CD4+ subsets.

Sequenced material consisted of expressed TCRB transcripts (all of the isolated RNA was reverse transcribed). Measured with immunoSEQ multiplex PCR; TCRdb has only the in-frame clones, and not every one. The table includes about 150,000 clones, approximately 52% detected once. The sequencing input was Tregs from blood. The V call is TRBV19, the J call TRBJ2-7; 7 bases line up with TRBD2. The receptor was isolated from a man younger than 35 in good health. The chain's CDR3 is CASSTSGDAYEQYF. Here the CDR3 DNA reads TGTGCCAGTAGTACTAGCGGAGACGCCTACGAGCAGTACTTC.